This T cell receptor (beta chain) was documented in a study of T cells in tuberculosis. Study overall: In South Africa, adults with active tuberculosis were compared with IGRA-negative and latently infected IGRA-positive adolescents. Notes on the study in general: GMM-specific TCRs were nearer to active tuberculosis alpha repertoires, suggesting expansion. Samples were chosen by availability of cryopreserved specimens.

Trimming removed 3 bases from V and 10 bases from J, with 9 bases in between. CDR3 size: 11 residues. Germline CDR1 MDHEN, CDR2 SYDVKM. Comment on this clone: Its antigen is not known.

The repertoire was sequenced with immunoSEQ multiplex PCR; TCRdb's copy has only in-frame clones and lacks some. The table has around 30,000 clones, roughly 90% seen once; the top ten hold approximately 5.9%. The rearrangement links TRBV28 to TRBJ1-1, with D unclear. This TCR came from a donor aged 10-29 years with latent tuberculosis or without tuberculosis infection. Input material: PBMCs. The CDR3 DNA reads as TGTGCCAGCAGTTTGGGGAGGAGAGCTTTCTTT. Protein: CASSLGRRAFF.